A single sample gave rise to the 2 T cell receptor beta chains below, sequenced in a study of blood T cell repertoires in COVID-19. Clones were sequenced by immunoSEQ multiplex PCR, and TCRdb holds only the in-frame ones, with some missing. The table includes over 80,000 clones, about 87% detected once. The source material was peripheral blood. These receptors were collected from a human donor in a cohort sampled during active COVID-19.

V gene TRBV19 combines with J gene TRBJ1-5, with a weak D call TRBD1 (5 bases). This CDR3 spans 17 amino acids. V was trimmed by 4 bases and J by 0 bases, leaving 16 bases between them. Germline CDR1 LNHDA, CDR2 SQIVND (reference sequence). The CDR3 nucleotides read TGTGCCAGTAGTACGCGCGGACAACGCTATAGCAATCAGCCCCAGCATTTT. Amino acid sequence: CASSTRGQRYSNQPQHF.

The chain joins TRBV19 to TRBJ1-3; D is unresolved. The V end was cut by 3 bases, the J end by 1 base, with 4 bases between. Germline V CDR1 and CDR2: LNHDA, SQIVND (reference sequence). The CDR3 has 13 amino acids. The CDR3 DNA sequence: TGTGCCAGTAGTATCAAATCTGGAAACACCATATATTTT. It translates to CASSIKSGNTIYF.